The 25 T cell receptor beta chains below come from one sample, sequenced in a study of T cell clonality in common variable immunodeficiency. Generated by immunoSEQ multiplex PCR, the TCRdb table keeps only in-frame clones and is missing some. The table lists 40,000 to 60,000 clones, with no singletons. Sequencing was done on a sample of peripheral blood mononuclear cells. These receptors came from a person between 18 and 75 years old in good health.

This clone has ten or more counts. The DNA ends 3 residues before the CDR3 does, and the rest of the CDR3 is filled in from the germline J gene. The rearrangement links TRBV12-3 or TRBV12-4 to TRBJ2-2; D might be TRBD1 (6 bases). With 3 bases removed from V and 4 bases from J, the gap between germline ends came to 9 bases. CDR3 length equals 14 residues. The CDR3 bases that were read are TGTGCCAGCAGTTTCGGACAGTTCACCGGGGAG. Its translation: CASSFGQFTGE. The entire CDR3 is CASSFGQFTGELFF.

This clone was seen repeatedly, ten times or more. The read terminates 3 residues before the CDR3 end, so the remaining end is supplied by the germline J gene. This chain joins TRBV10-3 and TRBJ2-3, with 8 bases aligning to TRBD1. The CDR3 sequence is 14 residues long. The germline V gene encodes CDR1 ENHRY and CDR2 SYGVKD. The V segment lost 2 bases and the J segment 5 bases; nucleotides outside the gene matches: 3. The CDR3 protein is CAISEEGTGDTQYF. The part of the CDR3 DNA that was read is TGTGCCATCAGTGAGGAAGGGACAGGAGATACG.

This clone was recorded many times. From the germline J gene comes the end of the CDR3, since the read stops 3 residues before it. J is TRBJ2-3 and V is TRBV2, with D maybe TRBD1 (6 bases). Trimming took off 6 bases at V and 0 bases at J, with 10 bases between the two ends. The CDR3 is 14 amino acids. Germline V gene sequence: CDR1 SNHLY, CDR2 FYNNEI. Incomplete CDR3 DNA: TGTGCCAGCAGGGACAGTCATAGCACAGATACG. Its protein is CASRDSHSTDT. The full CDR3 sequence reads CASRDSHSTDTQYF.

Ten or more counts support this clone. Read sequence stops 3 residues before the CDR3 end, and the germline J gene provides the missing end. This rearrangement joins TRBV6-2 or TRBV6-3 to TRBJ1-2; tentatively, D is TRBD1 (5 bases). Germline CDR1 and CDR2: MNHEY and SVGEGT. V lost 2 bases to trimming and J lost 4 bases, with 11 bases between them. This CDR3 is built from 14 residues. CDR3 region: CASSYLGVGYGYTF. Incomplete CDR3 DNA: TGTGCCAGCAGTTACCTAGGGGTTGGCTATGGC.

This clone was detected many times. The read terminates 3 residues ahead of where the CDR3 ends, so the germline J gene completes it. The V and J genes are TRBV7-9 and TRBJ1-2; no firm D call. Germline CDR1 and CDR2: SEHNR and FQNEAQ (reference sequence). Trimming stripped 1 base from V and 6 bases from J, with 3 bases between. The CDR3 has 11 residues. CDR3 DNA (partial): TGTGCCAGCAGCTTAGAGGATGGC. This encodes CASSLEDG. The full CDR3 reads CASSLEDGYTF.

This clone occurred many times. Incomplete CDR3 DNA: TGTGCCAGCAGCTCGGACAGAACTGGAAACACC. Protein product: CASSSDRTGNT. The CDR3 in its entirety is CASSSDRTGNTIYF. The chain carries TRBV5-4 and TRBJ1-3; perhaps TRBD1 as D (6 bases). The sequenced fragment ends 3 residues before the CDR3 boundary, so the rest is inferred from the germline J gene. Germline V gene data show CDR1 as SGHNT and CDR2 as YYREEE (reference sequence). V was cut by 3 bases and J by 2 bases, with 9 bases left in between. The CDR3 is 14 residues long.

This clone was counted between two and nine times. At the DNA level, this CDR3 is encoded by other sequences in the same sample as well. The CDR3 loop is CAWSQPGQGRNTIYF. CDR3 bases read: TGTGCCTGGAGCCAACCGGGACAGGGAAGAAACACC. V usage is TRBV30 and J usage is TRBJ1-3; 9 bases agree with TRBD1. The observed sequence ends 3 residues before the CDR3 terminus, with the missing tail filled in from the germline J gene. This CDR3 has 15 residues. Trimming removed 3 bases from V and 5 bases from J; junction bases left unmatched: 8. CDR1 is GTSNPN, CDR2 SVGIG, per germline (reference sequence).

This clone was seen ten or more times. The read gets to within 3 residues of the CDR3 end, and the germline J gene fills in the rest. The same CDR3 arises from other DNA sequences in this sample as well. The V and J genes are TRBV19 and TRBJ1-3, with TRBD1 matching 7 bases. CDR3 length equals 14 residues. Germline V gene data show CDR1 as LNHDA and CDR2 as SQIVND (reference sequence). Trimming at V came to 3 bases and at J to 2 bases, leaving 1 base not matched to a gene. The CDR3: CASSMTGTGNTIYF. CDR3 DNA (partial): TGTGCCAGTAGTATGACAGGGACTGGAAACACC.

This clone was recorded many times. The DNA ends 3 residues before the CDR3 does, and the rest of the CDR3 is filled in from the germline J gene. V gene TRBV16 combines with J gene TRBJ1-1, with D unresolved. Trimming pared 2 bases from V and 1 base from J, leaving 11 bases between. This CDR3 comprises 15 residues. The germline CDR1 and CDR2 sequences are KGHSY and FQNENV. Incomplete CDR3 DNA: TGTGCCAGCAGCCAAGAAGGCGGAACGAACACTGAA. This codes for CASSQEGGTNTE. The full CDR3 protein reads CASSQEGGTNTEAFF.

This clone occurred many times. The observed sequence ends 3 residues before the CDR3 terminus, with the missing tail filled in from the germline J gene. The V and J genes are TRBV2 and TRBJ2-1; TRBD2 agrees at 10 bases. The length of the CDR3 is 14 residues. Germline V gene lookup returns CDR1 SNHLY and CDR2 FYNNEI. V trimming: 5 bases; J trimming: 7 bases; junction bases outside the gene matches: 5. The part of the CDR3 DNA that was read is TGTGCCAGCAGTAAGCGGGGGGGCCTGAATGAG. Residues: CASSKRGGLNE. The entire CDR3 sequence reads CASSKRGGLNEQFF.

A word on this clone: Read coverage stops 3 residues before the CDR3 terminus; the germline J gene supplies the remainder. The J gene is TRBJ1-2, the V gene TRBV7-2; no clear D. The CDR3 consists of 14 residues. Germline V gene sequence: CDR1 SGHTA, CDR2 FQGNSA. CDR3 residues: CASSLGLAGYDYTF. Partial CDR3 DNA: TGTGCCAGCAGCTTAGGGCTAGCAGGCTACGAC. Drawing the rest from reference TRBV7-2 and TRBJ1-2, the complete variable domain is GAGVSQSPSNKVTEKGKDVELRCDPISGHTALYWYRQSLGQGLEFLIYFQGNSAPDKSGLPSDRFSAERTGGSVSTLTIQRTQQEDSAVYLCASSLGLAGYDYTFGSGTRLTVV.

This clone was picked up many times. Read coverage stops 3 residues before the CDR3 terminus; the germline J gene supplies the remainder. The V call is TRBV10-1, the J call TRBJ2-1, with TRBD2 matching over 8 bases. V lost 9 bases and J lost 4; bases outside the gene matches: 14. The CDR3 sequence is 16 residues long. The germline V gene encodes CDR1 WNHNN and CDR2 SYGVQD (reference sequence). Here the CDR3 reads CARIWTSRRGYNEQFF. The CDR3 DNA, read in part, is TGCGCCAGAATCTGGACTAGCAGGCGGGGTTACAATGAG.

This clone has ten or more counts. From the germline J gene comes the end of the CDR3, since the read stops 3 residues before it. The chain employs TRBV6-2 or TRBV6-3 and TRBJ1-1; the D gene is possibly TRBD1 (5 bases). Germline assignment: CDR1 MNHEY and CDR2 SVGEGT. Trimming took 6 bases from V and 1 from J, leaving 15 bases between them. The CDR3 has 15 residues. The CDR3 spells CASRNGQGTNTEAFF. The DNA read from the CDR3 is TGTGCCAGCAGAAATGGGCAGGGAACGAACACTGAA.

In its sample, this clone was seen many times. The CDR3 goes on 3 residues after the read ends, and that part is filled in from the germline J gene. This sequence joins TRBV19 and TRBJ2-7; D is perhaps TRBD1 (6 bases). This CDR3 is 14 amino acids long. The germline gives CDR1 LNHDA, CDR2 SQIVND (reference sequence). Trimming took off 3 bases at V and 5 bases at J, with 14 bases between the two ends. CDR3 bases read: TGTGCCAGTAGTATGGACAGTTTATTCAACGAG. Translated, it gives CASSMDSLFNE. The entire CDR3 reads CASSMDSLFNEQYF.

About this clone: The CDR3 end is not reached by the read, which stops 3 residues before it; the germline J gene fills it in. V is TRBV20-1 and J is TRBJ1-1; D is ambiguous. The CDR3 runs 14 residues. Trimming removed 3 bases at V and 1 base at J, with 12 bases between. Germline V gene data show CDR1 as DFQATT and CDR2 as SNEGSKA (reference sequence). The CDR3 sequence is CSASPMRSNTEAFF. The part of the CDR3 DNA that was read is TGCAGTGCTAGCCCGATGAGGTCGAACACTGAA.

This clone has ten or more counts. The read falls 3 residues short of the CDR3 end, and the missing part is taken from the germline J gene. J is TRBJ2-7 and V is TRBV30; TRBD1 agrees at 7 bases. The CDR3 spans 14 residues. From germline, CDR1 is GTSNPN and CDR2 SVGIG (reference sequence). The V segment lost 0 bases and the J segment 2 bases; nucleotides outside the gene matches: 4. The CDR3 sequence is CAWSVLGQTYEQYF. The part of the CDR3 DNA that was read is TGTGCCTGGAGTGTATTGGGACAGACCTACGAG.

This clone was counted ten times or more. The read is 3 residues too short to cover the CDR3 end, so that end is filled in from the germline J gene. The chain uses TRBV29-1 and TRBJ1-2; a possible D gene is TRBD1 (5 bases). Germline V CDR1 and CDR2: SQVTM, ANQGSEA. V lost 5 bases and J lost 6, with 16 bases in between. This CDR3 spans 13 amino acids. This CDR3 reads CSVLTRVFHGYTF. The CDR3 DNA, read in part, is TGCAGCGTTCTTACCAGGGTCTTTCATGGC.

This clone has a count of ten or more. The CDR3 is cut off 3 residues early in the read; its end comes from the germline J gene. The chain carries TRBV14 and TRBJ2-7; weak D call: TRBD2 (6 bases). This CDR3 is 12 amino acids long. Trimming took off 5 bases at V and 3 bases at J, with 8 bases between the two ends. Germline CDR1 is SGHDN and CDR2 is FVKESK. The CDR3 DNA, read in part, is TGTGCCAGCAGCGGAGGGCGCTACGAG. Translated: CASSGGRYE. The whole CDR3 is CASSGGRYEQYF.

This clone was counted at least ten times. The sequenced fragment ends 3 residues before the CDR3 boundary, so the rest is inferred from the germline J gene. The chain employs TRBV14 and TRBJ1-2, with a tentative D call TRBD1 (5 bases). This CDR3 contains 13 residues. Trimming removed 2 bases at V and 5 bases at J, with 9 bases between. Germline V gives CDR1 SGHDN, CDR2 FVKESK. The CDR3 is CASSQQGSYGYTF. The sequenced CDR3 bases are TGTGCCAGCAGCCAACAGGGATCGTATGGC.

The CDR3 DNA, read in part, is TGTGCCAGCAGCTTAGATGCGGGAGGTGGTGAGACG. Encoded protein: CASSLDAGGGET. The entire CDR3 protein reads CASSLDAGGGETQYF. The chain has TRBV7-6 and TRBJ2-3, with TRBD2 matching 8 bases. The read ends 3 residues shy of where the CDR3 ends; the end is completed using the germline J gene. There are 15 residues in the CDR3. Germline CDR1 and CDR2: SGHVS and FNYEAQ. The whole variable domain, remainder taken from reference TRBV7-6 and TRBJ2-3, is GAGVSQSPRYKVTKRGQDVALRCDPISGHVSLYWYRQALGQGPEFLTYFNYEAQQDKSGLPNDRFSAERPEGSISTLTIQRTEQRDSAMYRCASSLDAGGGETQYFGPGTRLTVL.

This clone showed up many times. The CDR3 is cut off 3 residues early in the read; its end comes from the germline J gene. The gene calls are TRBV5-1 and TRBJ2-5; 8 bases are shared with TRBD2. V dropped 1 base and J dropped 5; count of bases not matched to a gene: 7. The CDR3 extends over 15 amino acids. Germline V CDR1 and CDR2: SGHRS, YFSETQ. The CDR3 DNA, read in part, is TGCGCCAGCAGCTTGAGTCCAGCGGGGGAGGAGACC. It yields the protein CASSLSPAGEET. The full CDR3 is CASSLSPAGEETQYF.

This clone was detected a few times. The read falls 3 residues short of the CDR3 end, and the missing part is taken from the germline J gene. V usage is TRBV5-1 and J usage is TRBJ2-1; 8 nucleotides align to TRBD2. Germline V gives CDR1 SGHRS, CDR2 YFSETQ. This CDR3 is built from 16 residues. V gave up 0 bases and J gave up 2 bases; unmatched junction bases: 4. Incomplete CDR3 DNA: TGCGCCAGCAGCTTGGCCCCAGCGGGGGCCTACAATGAG. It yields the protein CASSLAPAGAYNE. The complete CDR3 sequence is CASSLAPAGAYNEQFF.

The DNA read from the CDR3 is TGCAGTGCTATCGGGAGCAGGGAGCGTGAG. Translated, it gives CSAIGSRERE. The full CDR3 is CSAIGSREREQFF. This chain uses TRBV20-1 with TRBJ2-1, with D tentatively TRBD2 (6 bases). Read sequence stops 3 residues before the CDR3 end, and the germline J gene provides the missing end. The V and J ends lost 4 bases and 9 bases respectively, with 16 bases between them. CDR1 is DFQATT and CDR2 is SNEGSKA in the germline V gene (reference sequence). The CDR3 has 13 residues.

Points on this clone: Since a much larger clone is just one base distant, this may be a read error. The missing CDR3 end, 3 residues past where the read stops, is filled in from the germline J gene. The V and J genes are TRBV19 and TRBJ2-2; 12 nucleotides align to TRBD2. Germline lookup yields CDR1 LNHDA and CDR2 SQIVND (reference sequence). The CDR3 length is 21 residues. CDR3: CASRDGLAGSRGPSGANVLFF. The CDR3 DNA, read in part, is TGTGCCAGTAGGGACGGACTAGCGGGATCGCGGGGGCCCTCTGGGGCCAACGTG.

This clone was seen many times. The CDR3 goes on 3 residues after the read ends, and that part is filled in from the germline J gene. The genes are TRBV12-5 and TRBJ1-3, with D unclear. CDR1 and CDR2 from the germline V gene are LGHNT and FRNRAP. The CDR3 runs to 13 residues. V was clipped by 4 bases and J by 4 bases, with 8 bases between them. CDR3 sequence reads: CASGSSLGNTIYF. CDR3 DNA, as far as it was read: TGTGCTAGTGGTTCATCTCTAGGAAACACC.